These 5 T cell receptor beta chains were all obtained from the same sample, sequenced in a study of cytomegalovirus exposure and HLA in healthy donors. A multiplex PCR was run with 60 Vbeta primers and 13 Jbeta primers. TCRdb's table, derived via immunoSEQ multiplex PCR, lists solely in-frame clones and lacks some. The sample has 100,000 to 150,000 clones, 65% to 75% seen once. The specimen sequenced was PBMCs. The receptors originated from a woman aged 45-65 years in good health and CMV-seropositive.

The rearrangement uses TRBV4-1 and TRBJ2-7, with D perhaps TRBD1 (5 bases). Germline V CDR1 and CDR2: MGHRA, YSYEKL. V lost 1 base, J lost 2 bases, and 15 bases lay in between. This CDR3 spans 16 amino acids. Here the CDR3 reads CASSQGGSRVTYEQYF. CDR3 bases: TGCGCCAGCAGCCAAGGGGGATCCAGGGTAACCTACGAGCAGTACTTC.

The chain has TRBV6-5 and TRBJ2-1; maybe TRBD2 (5 bases). The CDR3 runs to 15 residues. Per the germline V gene, CDR1 is MNHEY and CDR2 is SVGAGI. Trimming shortened V by 3 bases and J by 9 bases, and 18 bases separated the two germline ends. The CDR3 coding sequence is TGTGCCAGCAGTTATGGAGGCCTCCCGCCCAGTGAGCAGTTCTTC. Amino acids: CASSYGGLPPSEQFF.

This chain links TRBV7-9 with TRBJ2-5; a weak D match, TRBD1 (6 bases). With 5 bases removed from V and 1 base from J, the gap between germline ends came to 11 bases. The CDR3 sequence is 14 residues long. Germline lookup yields CDR1 SEHNR and CDR2 FQNEAQ (reference sequence). CDR3 region: CASSEDRTQETQYF. In DNA form, the CDR3 reads TGTGCCAGCAGCGAGGACAGAACCCAAGAGACCCAGTACTTC.

Only a few counts were recorded for this clone. The J gene is TRBJ1-1, the V gene TRBV19, with TRBD1 as a possible D gene (6 bases). Trimming left V 0 bases short and J 8 bases short, with 19 bases between. The CDR3 is 16 amino acids. CDR1 and CDR2 (germline): LNHDA, SQIVND (reference sequence). CDR3 sequence reads: CASSIEVGGARGEAFF. CDR3 DNA: TGTGCCAGTAGTATAGAAGTGGGGGGGGCTAGGGGCGAAGCTTTCTTT.

The V call is TRBV29-1, the J call TRBJ1-2, with 10 nucleotides matching TRBD1. The CDR3 loop spans 17 amino acids. J was trimmed by 3 bases and V by 3 bases; bases with no gene match: 13. Germline V CDR1 and CDR2: SQVTM, ANQGSEA. CDR3 DNA: TGCAGCGTTGATGTGGGCGGGACAGGGGCCGGGTACTATGGCTACACCTTC. This codes for CSVDVGGTGAGYYGYTF.